This paragraph reports one T cell receptor beta chain. Its antigen is unidentified. Researchers ran the PCR with 60 Vbeta and 13 Jbeta primers. Sequenced by immunoSEQ multiplex PCR; TCRdb stores in-frame clones only, minus some. The repertoire holds under 150,000 clones, with 70% to 85% as singletons. This specimen belongs to a study of cytomegalovirus exposure and HLA in healthy donors. Study as a whole: Early on, a data release was issued that held tens of millions of unique TCRs from HLA-typed donors. The study, taken as a whole, reports: The investigators catalogued about 170 TCR beta chains as cytomegalovirus-associated.

CDR1 and CDR2 (germline): SGHRS, YFSETQ. The CDR3 extends over 13 amino acids. V gave up 0 bases and J gave up 7 bases, with 10 bases separating them. Material: PBMCs. The TCR originated in a male donor in good health and CMV-seronegative. This rearrangement joins TRBV5-1 to TRBJ1-1; D is ambiguous. The CDR3 loop reads CASSLAGGREAFF. CDR3 DNA: TGCGCCAGCAGCTTGGCAGGAGGTCGTGAAGCTTTCTTT.